This is a list of T cell receptor beta chains from one sample in a study of CD8+CD57+ T cells in acquired aplastic anemia. One entry per CDR3 protein results from TCRdb running MiXCR on the reads. The table lists about 190,000 distinct CDR3 sequences, roughly 56% of them singletons. Sequences were obtained from sorted CD4+, CD8+, or CD8+CD57+ T cells (not recorded which) from PBMCs. These receptors all stem from a human donor in good health, serving as a control. CDR3s leave out the opening cysteine and the closing phenylalanine or tryptophan.

v_call cdr3_aa
TRBV7-2 ASSLTGTNEKLF
TRBV13 ASSLGQGAGEAF
TRBV3-1 ASSRQGPLYNEQF
TRBV14 ASSQDEGHRRPLYGYT
TRBV2 ASTLDRWNTEAF
TRBV29-1 SVTGTASSYEQY
TRBV24-1 ATSEGQGKTEAF
TRBV5-6 ASSSETEPLGEKLF
TRBV4-3 ASSPGLAPTSSTSV
TRBV5-4 ASSSEGTSGPQY
TRBV6-5 ASSYGDNVLT
TRBV12-3/TRBV12-4 ASTPGFYGYT
TRBV9 ASSFRTGNTEAF
TRBV6-4 ASSQGGTPGYNEQF
TRBV24-1 ATSDPGGGSNQPQH
TRBV7-2 ASSLVPYPVTHY
TRBV10-2 ASSPPVGQGATYEQY
TRBV19 ASSTQGTDEKLF
TRBV3-1 ASSPTGYGYT
TRBV10-3 AIKRGDGHTEAF
TRBV7-9 ASSLRGATDTQY
TRBV20-1 SAGLGTQETQY
TRBV5-1 ASSEQGSYGHT
TRBV12-3/TRBV12-4 ASHPDGVRGYT
TRBV7-2 ASSLSAARNEQF
TRBV20-1 SARSGTGNLDYGYT
TRBV10-2 ASNAGTGAGNTIY
TRBV6-1 ASSELSGQRSIEY
TRBV7-2 ASSFSGASDTQY
TRBV12-5 ASGLVGPSQGRTDTQY
TRBV7-9 ASSYRDKANTIY
TRBV19 ASSTLTGRIIQY
TRBV6-5 ASKYSDWGGYT
TRBV10-3 AITKDRNGYT
TRBV5-1 ASSLPGANTGELF
TRBV7-8 ASSFSGGLSNEQF
TRBV11-2 ASSAGQYGYT
TRBV24-1 ATSDPLVAVGGTGELC
TRBV7-2 ASSQIGGPSDTQY
TRBV5-4 ASSTAGDTEAF
TRBV19 ASTSTQDSGNTMY
TRBV5-8 ASSLGDSATYEQY
TRBV24-1 ATSDLWTGAFYEQY
TRBV10-3 ASVDWNSPLH
TRBV9 ASSVAPTDYEQY
TRBV7-2 ASSLLGATNEKLF
TRBV4-1 ASSQEGGGTGSYGYT
TRBV7-9 ASSQGDPLH
TRBV15 ATSREHSVGATDTQY
TRBV29-1 SVELAGMIDTIY
TRBV5-1 ASSLGSGGTDTQY
TRBV10-3 AISGSGQADT
TRBV19 ASVARVGTEAF
TRBV19 ASSIANSPLH
TRBV5-4 ASTGDNEQF
TRBV10-3 AITDRDNYGYT
TRBV10-3 AISETSGSYEQY
TRBV19 ASSMPGGQETQY
TRBV14 ASSLQRGARETQY